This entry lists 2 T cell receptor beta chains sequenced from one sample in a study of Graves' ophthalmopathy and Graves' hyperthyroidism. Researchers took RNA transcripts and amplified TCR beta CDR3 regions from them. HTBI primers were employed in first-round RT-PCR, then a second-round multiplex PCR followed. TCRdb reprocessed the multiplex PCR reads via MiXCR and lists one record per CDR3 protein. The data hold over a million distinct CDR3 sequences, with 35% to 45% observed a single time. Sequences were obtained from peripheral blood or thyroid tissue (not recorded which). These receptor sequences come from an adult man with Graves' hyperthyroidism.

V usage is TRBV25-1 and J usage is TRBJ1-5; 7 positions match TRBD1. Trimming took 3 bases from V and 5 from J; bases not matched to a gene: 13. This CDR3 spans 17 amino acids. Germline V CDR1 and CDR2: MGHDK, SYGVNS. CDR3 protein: CASSDASSRDSYQPQHF. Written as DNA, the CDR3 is TGTGCCAGCAGTGATGCCTCCTCCAGGGACAGCTATCAGCCCCAGCATTTT. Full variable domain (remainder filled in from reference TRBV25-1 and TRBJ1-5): EADIYQTPRYLVIGTGKKITLECSQTMGHDKMYWYQQDPGMELHLIHYSYGVNSTEKGDLSSESTVSRIRTEHFPLTLESARPSHTSQYLCASSDASSRDSYQPQHFGDGTRLSIL.

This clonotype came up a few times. For the CDR3, the DNA is TGTGCCAGCAGCCCGGGGCCAGAACAAGAGACCCAGTACTTC. As protein: CASSPGPEQETQYF. This chain connects TRBV5-6 to TRBJ2-5; D possibly uses TRBD1 or TRBD2 (5 bases each). CDR1 and CDR2 from the germline V gene are SGHDT and YYEEEE. This CDR3 has 14 residues. V lost 4 bases to trimming and J lost 2 bases, with 12 bases between them.